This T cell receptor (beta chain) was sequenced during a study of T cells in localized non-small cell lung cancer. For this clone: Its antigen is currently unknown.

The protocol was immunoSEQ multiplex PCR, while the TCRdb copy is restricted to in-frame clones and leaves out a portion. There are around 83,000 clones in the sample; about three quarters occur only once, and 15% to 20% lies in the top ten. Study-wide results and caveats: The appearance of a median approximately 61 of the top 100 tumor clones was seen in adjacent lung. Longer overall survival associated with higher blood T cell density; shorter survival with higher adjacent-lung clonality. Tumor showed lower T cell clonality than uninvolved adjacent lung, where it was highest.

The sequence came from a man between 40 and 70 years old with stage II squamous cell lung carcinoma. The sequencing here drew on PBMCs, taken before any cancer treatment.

The CDR3 protein is CAWSGLLAPSTDTQYF. The CDR3 coding sequence is TGTGCCTGGAGTGGCCTACTAGCACCGAGCACAGATACGCAGTATTTT. The chain carries TRBV30 and TRBJ2-3, with a weak D call TRBD2 (6 bases). CDR1 is GTSNPN, CDR2 SVGIG, per germline (reference sequence). Trimming removed 1 base from V and 0 bases from J, with 14 bases in between. The length of the CDR3 is 16 residues.